The 29 T cell receptor beta chains listed next were all sequenced from one sample in a study of breast tumors, draining lymph nodes, adjacent tissues. Axillary draining lymph nodes of breast cancer patients supplied the node samples. TCRdb itself ran the multiplex PCR reads through MiXCR, one entry per CDR3 protein. In the table there are about 230,000 distinct CDR3 sequences, 32% of which are singletons. Sequences were obtained from axillary lymph node tissue. These receptors all come from a female donor with breast cancer. Some clones in this sample may be carry-over from other donors' samples.

This clonotype was recorded at least ten times. This chain joins TRBV5-6 and TRBJ2-5; D possibly corresponds to TRBD2 (5 bases). This CDR3 is built from 14 residues. Germline CDR1 reads SGHDT; CDR2 reads YYEEEE. The germline V and J ends were trimmed by 3 bases and 2 bases, with 11 bases remaining between them. CDR3 protein: CASSYGELQETQYF. CDR3 nucleotide sequence: TGTGCCAGCAGCTACGGGGAACTACAAGAGACCCAGTACTTC.

At least ten counts were recorded for this clonotype. CDR3 bases: TGTGCCAGCAGCTTTGGATATACTAGCGGGAGAATTGACACCGGGGAGCTGTTTTTT. Its translation: CASSFGYTSGRIDTGELFF. The chain couples TRBV11-3 to TRBJ2-2, with 11 bases that match TRBD2. Germline lookup yields CDR1 SGHNT and CDR2 YENEEA. Trimming cost V 3 bases and J 3 bases; bases outside gene matches: 12. The CDR3 has 19 residues.

As regards this clonotype: This may be a read error, as it is one base from a much larger clone. The chain combines TRBV7-9 with TRBJ2-1; D uncertain. CDR3 length equals 12 residues. CDR1 is SEHNR and CDR2 is FQNEAQ in the germline V gene (reference sequence). With 3 bases removed from V and 11 bases from J, the gap between germline ends came to 11 bases. DNA of the CDR3: TGTGCCAGCAGCTTTGATTATAATAAGCAGTTCTTC. This codes for CASSFDYNKQFF. The complete variable domain, with remaining parts taken from reference TRBV7-9 and TRBJ2-1, reads DTGVSQNPRHKITKRGQNVTFRCDPISEHNRLYWYRQTLGQGPEFLTYFQNEAQLEKSRLLSDRFSAERPKGSFSTLEIQRTEQGDSAMYLCASSFDYNKQFFGPGTRLTVL.

The genes are TRBV9 and TRBJ1-2, with 10 nucleotides matching TRBD1. The junction had 4 bases not matched to a gene; V was cut back by 0 bases and J by 2 bases. Per the germline V gene, CDR1 is SGDLS and CDR2 is YYNGEE. The CDR3 extends over 16 amino acids. The CDR3 here is CASSVASGQGNYGYTF. CDR3 nucleotides: TGTGCCAGCAGCGTAGCCTCGGGACAGGGGAACTATGGCTACACCTTC.

This chain uses TRBV15 with TRBJ2-2; TRBD1 matches 7 bases. In germline, CDR1 is LNHNV, CDR2 YYDKDF (reference sequence). Trimming cost V 3 bases and J 4 bases; bases outside gene matches: 5. The CDR3 runs 15 residues. In DNA, the CDR3 is TGTGCCACCAGCAGGACAGGGCACTTCACCGGGGAGCTGTTTTTT. Encoded protein: CATSRTGHFTGELFF.

This clonotype was counted between two and nine times. Being one base from a much bigger clone, this may be a read error. The missing conserved phenylalanine or tryptophan at the end of this CDR3 makes a read error likely. V and J are TRBV7-3 and TRBJ2-1, with no clear D. Germline values: CDR1 SGHTA, CDR2 FQGTGA. This CDR3 has 14 residues. V lost 1 base and J lost 4, with 8 bases in between. The CDR3 sequence is CASSLKLGYNEQFL. Here the CDR3 DNA reads TGTGCCAGCAGCTTAAAGCTAGGTTACAATGAGCAGTTCCTC.

The table lists this clonotype with many counts. The chain couples TRBV7-2 to TRBJ2-1, with TRBD1 identical over 7 bases. V dropped 4 bases and J dropped 5; count of bases not matched to a gene: 5. Germline CDR1 reads SGHTA; CDR2 reads FQGNSA. The CDR3 extends over 14 amino acids. The CDR3 nucleotides are TGTGCCAGCAGCTCCCGACAGGGCAACAATGAGCAGTTCTTC. The encoded protein is CASSSRQGNNEQFF.

This clonotype was seen many times. The V and J genes are TRBV20-1 and TRBJ1-5, with 8 positions matching TRBD1. Trimming removed 4 bases from V and 6 bases from J; junction bases left unmatched: 14. Germline CDR1 is DFQATT and CDR2 is SNEGSKA (reference sequence). The CDR3 runs to 16 residues. The CDR3 loop is CSATTTGQGDGQPQHF. CDR3 DNA: TGCAGTGCTACCACTACCGGACAGGGAGACGGTCAGCCCCAGCATTTT.

This clonotype was detected ten times or more. The V gene is TRBV29-1, the J gene TRBJ2-2, with D possibly TRBD2 on 6 matching bases. The V gene lost 8 bases and the J gene lost 8 bases, with 15 bases spanning the gap. CDR1 and CDR2 (germline): SQVTM, ANQGSEA. This CDR3 has 12 residues. For the CDR3, the DNA is TGCAGCTTCATTAGCGGTCCGGGGGAGCTGTTTTTT. This gives the protein CSFISGPGELFF.

The rearrangement links TRBV29-1 to TRBJ2-5, with 9 bases matching TRBD2. Germline loops: CDR1 SQVTM, CDR2 ANQGSEA. The CDR3 consists of 18 residues. V lost 3 bases and J lost 2; bases outside the gene matches: 16. The DNA for the CDR3 is TGCAGCGTTGAGCCCCCCATAGCGGGAGCCGGGGCACAAGAGACCCAGTACTTC. Its protein product is CSVEPPIAGAGAQETQYF. The whole variable domain, filled in from reference TRBV29-1 and TRBJ2-5, reads SAVISQKPSRDICQRGTSLTIQCQVDSQVTMMFWYRQQPGQSLTLIATANQGSEATYESGFVIDKFPISRPNLTFSTLTVSNMSPEDSSIYLCSVEPPIAGAGAQETQYFGPGTRLLVL.

This clonotype was recorded many times. The J gene is TRBJ2-7, the V gene TRBV5-5, with D tentatively TRBD2 (5 bases). Per germline, CDR1 SGHKS and CDR2 YYEKEE (reference sequence). V was shortened by 4 bases and J by 6 bases, with 17 bases between the two germline ends. This CDR3 region has 14 residues. CDR3 sequence reads: CASSAGGLGGEQYF. The CDR3 DNA reads as TGTGCCAGCAGCGCAGGTGGTTTAGGAGGCGAGCAGTACTTC.

On this clonotype itself: This may be a read error, as it is one base from a much larger clone. This chain links TRBV9 with TRBJ2-3, with D hard to call. CDR1 is SGDLS and CDR2 is YYNGEE in the germline V gene. The CDR3 consists of 14 residues. CDR3 in amino acids: CASSGLDSTDTQSF. The CDR3, as DNA: TGTGCCAGCAGCGGGCTGGATAGCACAGATACGCAGTCTTTT.

Note on this clonotype: A read error is likely, as this CDR3 ends without the conserved phenylalanine or tryptophan. The V gene is TRBV19, the J gene TRBJ2-1; perhaps TRBD2 as D (7 bases). This CDR3 comprises 16 residues. Germline V gene data show CDR1 as LNHDA and CDR2 as SQIVND (reference sequence). CDR3 protein: CASSVRRGGPYHEQFS. As DNA, the CDR3 is TGTGCCAGTAGTGTGCGTAGGGGGGGTCCCTACCATGAGCAGTTCTCC.

The genes are TRBV2 and TRBJ2-5; 15 bases fit TRBD2. This CDR3 spans 16 amino acids. CDR1 and CDR2 from the germline V gene are SNHLY and FYNNEI. The J segment lost 3 bases and the V segment lost 11 bases, leaving 10 bases of the junction unmatched. The CDR3 coding sequence is TGTGCCCACGGACTAGCGGGAGGGCCGGGGGAAGAGACCCAGTACTTC. Protein product: CAHGLAGGPGEETQYF.

The chain recombines TRBV20-1 with TRBJ2-5, with 7 nucleotides matching TRBD2. The V segment lost 1 base and the J segment 5 bases; nucleotides outside the gene matches: 4. The CDR3 contains 13 residues. Germline V CDR1 and CDR2: DFQATT, SNEGSKA (reference sequence). The CDR3 sequence: CSARGKAGETQYF. In DNA, the CDR3 is TGCAGTGCTAGAGGCAAAGCGGGGGAGACCCAGTACTTC.

This clonotype was detected many times. V gene TRBV20-1 combines with J gene TRBJ2-5; either TRBD1 or TRBD2 may supply D (5 bases each). V dropped 4 bases and J dropped 7 bases, with 19 bases sitting between them. Germline loops: CDR1 DFQATT, CDR2 SNEGSKA (reference sequence). The CDR3 totals 14 residues. The CDR3 is CSATKRGTEATQYF. In DNA form, the CDR3 reads TGCAGTGCTACCAAAAGAGGGACGGAAGCGACCCAGTACTTC.

The rearrangement links TRBV2 to TRBJ1-4; 8 nucleotides match TRBD1. Looked up from germline, CDR1 is SNHLY and CDR2 is FYNNEI. Trimming took 5 bases from V and 5 from J; bases not matched to a gene: 10. CDR3 size: 16 residues. The chain's CDR3 is CASSQDGTGYNEKLFF. As DNA, the CDR3 is TGTGCCAGCAGTCAAGACGGGACAGGATACAATGAAAAACTGTTTTTT.

Worth noting for this clonotype: A much larger clonotype is one base distant, so this may be a read error. This chain uses TRBV11-3 with TRBJ2-2; perhaps D is TRBD1 or TRBD2 (6 bases each). The V gene lost 0 bases and the J gene lost 4 bases, with 21 bases spanning the gap. The CDR3 sequence is 19 residues long. Germline CDR1 is SGHNT and CDR2 is YENEEA. The CDR3 is CASSLDLGVVGGGTGELFF. The CDR3 DNA sequence: TGTGCCAGCAGCTTAGATCTGGGCGTCGTCGGGGGCGGCACCGGGGAGCTGTTTTTT.

This sequence joins TRBV29-1 and TRBJ2-3; no clear D gene. CDR3 length: 14 residues. The V end was cut by 4 bases, the J end by 2 bases, with 13 bases between. Germline CDR1 is SQVTM and CDR2 is ANQGSEA. The CDR3 protein is CSVVGNGNTDTQYF. As DNA, the CDR3 is TGCAGCGTTGTGGGGAACGGTAACACAGATACGCAGTATTTT.

This clonotype was detected a few times. A much larger clonotype is one base distant, so this may be a read error. The chain is built from TRBV12-5 and TRBJ2-1; TRBD1 is a possible D gene (5 bases). This CDR3 is built from 12 residues. Looked up from germline, CDR1 is LGHNT and CDR2 is FRNRAP. This CDR3 reads CASGAGFSEQSF. The DNA of the CDR3 is TGTGCTAGTGGCGCAGGGTTCTCTGAGCAGTCCTTC.

Ten or more counts support this clonotype. The CDR3 loop is CASSLGLSTYNEQFF. CDR3 in DNA: TGTGCCAGCAGTTTGGGGCTTTCGACCTACAATGAGCAGTTCTTC. This chain connects TRBV12-3 or TRBV12-4 to TRBJ2-1; D is possibly TRBD1 (5 bases). V was trimmed by 3 bases and J by 2 bases, leaving 11 bases between them. This CDR3 is built from 15 residues.

With regard to this clonotype: No conserved phenylalanine or tryptophan is present at the end of the CDR3, so a read error is the likely explanation. The V and J genes are TRBV6-5 and TRBJ1-2, with D uncertain. The CDR3 length is 14 residues. Germline V lookup: CDR1 MNHEY, CDR2 SVGAGI. The V end lost 5 bases, the J end lost 6 bases, and 16 bases lay between the germline ends. CDR3 DNA sequence: TGTGCCAGCAGTCGGACTAGCGGGAGGGATGGCTACACCTCC. Protein sequence: CASSRTSGRDGYTS.

J is TRBJ2-3 and V is TRBV6-4; D may be TRBD1 (10 bases). The germline V gene has CDR1 MRHNA and CDR2 SNTAGT. The CDR3 has 19 residues. V gave up 5 bases and J gave up 2 bases, with 26 bases separating them. This CDR3 reads CASSSSGTGALLSTDTQYF. The DNA of the CDR3 is TGTGCCAGCAGTTCTAGCGGGACAGGGGCCCTACTTTCCACAGATACGCAGTATTTT.

This clonotype was seen at least ten times. The chain links TRBV11-2 to TRBJ2-5; D gene unclear. The CDR3 has 13 amino acids. Trimming took off 4 bases at V and 0 bases at J, with 6 bases between the two ends. Looked up from germline, CDR1 is SGHAT and CDR2 is FQNNGV. The CDR3 loop is CASSYKYQETQYF. The DNA for the CDR3 is TGTGCCAGCAGCTACAAGTACCAAGAGACCCAGTACTTC.

This clonotype was seen at least ten times. The V gene is TRBV11-2, the J gene TRBJ2-6; D is possibly TRBD1 (5 bases). Germline CDR1 is SGHAT and CDR2 is FQNNGV. The germline V and J ends were trimmed by 1 base and 0 bases, with 13 bases remaining between them. The length of the CDR3 is 18 residues. The CDR3, as DNA: TGTGCCAGCAGCTTAGTACCCAGGGTCAGCTCTGGGGCCAACGTCCTGACTTTC. This translates into CASSLVPRVSSGANVLTF.

Worth noting for this clonotype: At one end the junction does not follow the germline gene, possibly because of a read error. V usage is TRBV20-1 and J usage is TRBJ2-3; 14 bases match TRBD2. Germline CDR1 reads DFQATT; CDR2 reads SNEGSKA (reference sequence). This CDR3 contains 15 residues. CDR3 sequence: CSAPGLAGGTDTRYF. The CDR3 coding sequence is TGCAGTGCCCCCGGACTAGCGGGAGGAACAGATACGCGGTATTTC.

This clonotype was picked up a small number of times. The chain joins TRBV4-2 to TRBJ1-1; 8 bases are a match to TRBD1. V lost 5 bases and J lost 0; bases outside the gene matches: 8. Germline V lookup: CDR1 LGHNA, CDR2 YNFKEQ. The CDR3 loop spans 16 amino acids. CDR3 region: CASSAPGTGMNTEAFF. The CDR3 bases are TGTGCCAGCAGCGCCCCCGGGACAGGAATGAACACTGAAGCTTTCTTT.

This clonotype was recorded at least ten times. This rearrangement joins TRBV24-1 to TRBJ2-5; 8 nucleotides match TRBD1. The V gene's germline CDR1 is KGHDR and CDR2 SFDVKD. The CDR3 sequence is 14 residues long. J lost 4 bases, V lost 6 bases, and 6 bases had no gene match. CDR3 sequence reads: CATSLSGGRETQYF. In nucleotides, the CDR3 is TGTGCCACCAGTCTCTCAGGGGGCCGAGAGACCCAGTACTTC.

The rearrangement links TRBV12-3 or TRBV12-4 to TRBJ1-2; 8 bases are a match to TRBD1. This CDR3 contains 14 residues. V gave up 6 bases and J gave up 4 bases; unmatched junction bases: 7. CDR3 nucleotides: TGTGCCAGCAGGCTCCAGGGGACAGGCTATGGCTACACCTTC. Its protein is CASRLQGTGYGYTF.